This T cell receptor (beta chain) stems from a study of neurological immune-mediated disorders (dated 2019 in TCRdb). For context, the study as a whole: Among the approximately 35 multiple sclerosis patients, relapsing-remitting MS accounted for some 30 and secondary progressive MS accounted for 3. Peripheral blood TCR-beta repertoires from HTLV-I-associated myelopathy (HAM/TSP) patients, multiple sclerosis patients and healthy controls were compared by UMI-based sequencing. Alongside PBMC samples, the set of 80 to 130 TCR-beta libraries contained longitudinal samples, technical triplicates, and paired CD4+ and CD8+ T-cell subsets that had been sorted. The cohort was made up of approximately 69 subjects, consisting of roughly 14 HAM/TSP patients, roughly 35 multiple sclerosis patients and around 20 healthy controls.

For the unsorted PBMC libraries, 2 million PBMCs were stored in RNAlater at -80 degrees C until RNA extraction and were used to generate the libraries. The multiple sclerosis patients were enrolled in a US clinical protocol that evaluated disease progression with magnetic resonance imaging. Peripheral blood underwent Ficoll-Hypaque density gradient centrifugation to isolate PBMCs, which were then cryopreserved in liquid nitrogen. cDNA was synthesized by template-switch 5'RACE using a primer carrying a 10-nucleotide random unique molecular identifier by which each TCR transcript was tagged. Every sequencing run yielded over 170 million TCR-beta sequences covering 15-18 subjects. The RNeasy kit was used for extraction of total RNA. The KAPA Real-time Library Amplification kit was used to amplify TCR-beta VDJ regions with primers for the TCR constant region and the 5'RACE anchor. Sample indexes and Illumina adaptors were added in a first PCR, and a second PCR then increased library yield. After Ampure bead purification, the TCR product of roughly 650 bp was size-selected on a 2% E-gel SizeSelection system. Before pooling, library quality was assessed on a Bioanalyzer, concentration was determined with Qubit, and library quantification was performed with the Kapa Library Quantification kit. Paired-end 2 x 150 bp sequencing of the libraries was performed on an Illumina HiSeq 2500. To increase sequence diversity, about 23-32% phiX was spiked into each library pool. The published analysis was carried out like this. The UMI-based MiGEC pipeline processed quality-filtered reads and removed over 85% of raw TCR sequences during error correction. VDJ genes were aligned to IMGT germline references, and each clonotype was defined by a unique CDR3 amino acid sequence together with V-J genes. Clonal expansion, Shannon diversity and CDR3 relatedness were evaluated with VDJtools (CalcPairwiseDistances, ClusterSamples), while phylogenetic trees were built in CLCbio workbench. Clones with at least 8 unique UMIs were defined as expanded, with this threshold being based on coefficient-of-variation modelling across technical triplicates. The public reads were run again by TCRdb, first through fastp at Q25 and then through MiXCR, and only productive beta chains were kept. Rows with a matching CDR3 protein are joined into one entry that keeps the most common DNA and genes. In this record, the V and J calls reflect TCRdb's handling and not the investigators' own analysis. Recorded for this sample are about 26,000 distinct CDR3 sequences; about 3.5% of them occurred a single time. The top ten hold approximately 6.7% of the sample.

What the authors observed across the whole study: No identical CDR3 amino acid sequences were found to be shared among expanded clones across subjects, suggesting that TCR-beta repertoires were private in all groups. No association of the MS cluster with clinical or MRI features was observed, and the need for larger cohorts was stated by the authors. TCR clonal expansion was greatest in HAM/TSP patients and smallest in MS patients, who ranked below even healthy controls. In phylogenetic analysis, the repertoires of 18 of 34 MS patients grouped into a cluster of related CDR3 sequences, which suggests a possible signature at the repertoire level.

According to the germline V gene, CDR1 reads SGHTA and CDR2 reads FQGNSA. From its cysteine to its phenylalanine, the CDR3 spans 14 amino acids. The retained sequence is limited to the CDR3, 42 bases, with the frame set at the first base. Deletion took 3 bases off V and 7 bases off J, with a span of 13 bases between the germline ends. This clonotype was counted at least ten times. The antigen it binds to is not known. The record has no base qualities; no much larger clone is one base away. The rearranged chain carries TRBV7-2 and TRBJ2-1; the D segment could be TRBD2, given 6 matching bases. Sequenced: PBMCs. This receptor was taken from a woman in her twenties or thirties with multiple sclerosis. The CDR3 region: CASSLALALNEQFF. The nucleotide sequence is TGTGCCAGCAGCTTGGCACTAGCCCTAAATGAGCAGTTCTTC. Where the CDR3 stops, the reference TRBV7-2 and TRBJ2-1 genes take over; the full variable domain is GAGVSQSPSNKVTEKGKDVELRCDPISGHTALYWYRQSLGQGLEFLIYFQGNSAPDKSGLPSDRFSAERTGGSVSTLTIQRTQQEDSAVYLCASSLALALNEQFFGPGTRLTVL.